These 15 T cell receptor beta chains originate from one sample sequenced in a study of control samples from healthy donors and cancer patients. The assay was immunoSEQ multiplex PCR, and TCRdb's table has in-frame clones only and misses some. The sample lists over 80,000 clones; around 85% were seen once. Sequencing was done on a sample of blood. All receptors come from a man between 25 and 39 years old in good health.

V and J are TRBV19 and TRBJ1-5; no definite D call. V was cut by 7 bases and J by 0 bases, with 13 bases left in between. This CDR3 contains 15 residues. Germline-derived CDR1 and CDR2 are LNHDA and SQIVND (reference sequence). CDR3 region: CASIPDARSNQPQHF. The CDR3 DNA reads as TGTGCCAGTATACCGGACGCCCGTAGCAATCAGCCCCAGCATTTT.

The V gene is TRBV6-5, the J gene TRBJ2-2; weak D call: TRBD1 (6 bases). The CDR3 is made up of 14 amino acids. The V end was cut by 6 bases, the J end by 3 bases, with 11 bases between. The V gene's germline CDR1 is MNHEY and CDR2 SVGAGI. The CDR3 sequence is CASRRTADTGELFF. The CDR3 region has the DNA TGTGCCAGCAGGCGGACAGCCGACACCGGGGAGCTGTTTTTT.

This rearrangement joins TRBV3-1 (or the pseudogene TRBV3-2) to TRBJ1-1; the D gene is possibly TRBD1 (6 bases). Trimming stripped 1 base from V and 11 bases from J, with 14 bases between. This CDR3 is 13 amino acids long. The V gene's germline CDR1 is LGHDT and CDR2 YNNKEL (reference sequence). The CDR3 loop is CASSQGAGGLAFF. The CDR3 DNA is TGTGCCAGCAGCCAAGGGGCTGGGGGCCTGGCTTTCTTT.

The chain recombines TRBV5-1 with TRBJ1-3; no firm D call. Trimming pared 4 bases from V and 0 bases from J, leaving 8 bases between. The CDR3 is 14 residues long. Germline V CDR1 and CDR2: SGHRS, YFSETQ. This CDR3 reads CASSDGSSGNTIYF. CDR3 sequence (DNA): TGCGCCAGCAGCGATGGAAGCTCTGGAAACACCATATATTTT.

J is TRBJ2-3 and V is TRBV7-9, with a tentative D call TRBD2 (5 bases). CDR1 is SEHNR and CDR2 is FQNEAQ in the germline V gene (reference sequence). Trimming removed 5 bases at V and 1 base at J, with 16 bases between. The CDR3 runs 16 residues. CDR3 amino acids: CASSRDRGEGTDTQYF. CDR3 in DNA: TGTGCCAGCAGCCGAGACCGGGGAGAGGGCACAGATACGCAGTATTTT.

The chain recombines TRBV7-2 with TRBJ1-1; the D is unclear. From germline, CDR1 is SGHTA and CDR2 FQGNSA. This CDR3 is built from 14 residues. Trimming stripped 2 bases from V and 6 bases from J, with 13 bases between. For the CDR3, the DNA is TGTGCCAGCAGCTTAAGGGTCCTACGGGCTGAAGCTTTCTTT. Amino acids: CASSLRVLRAEAFF.

The chain uses TRBV7-3 and TRBJ2-3; TRBD2 matches at 9 bases. Unmatched junction bases numbered 4, after V lost 4 bases and J lost 2 bases. The CDR3 is 15 amino acids. CDR1 is SGHTA, CDR2 FQGTGA, per germline. In DNA form, the CDR3 reads TGTGCCAGCAGCTCATCTAGCGGGGCCACAGATACGCAGTATTTT. This gives the protein CASSSSSGATDTQYF.

The chain employs TRBV6-5 and TRBJ1-2, with 8 bases identical to TRBD1. Per germline, CDR1 MNHEY and CDR2 SVGAGI. CDR3 length: 15 residues. Germline trimming cut 6 bases from V and 0 bases from J; bases unmatched to any gene: 6. In nucleotides, the CDR3 is TGTGCCAGCAGCAGGGACAGGCTTTCTAACTATGGCTACACCTTC. It encodes CASSRDRLSNYGYTF.

The chain recombines TRBV5-1 with TRBJ2-3, with 8 bases fitting TRBD1. Germline V gives CDR1 SGHRS, CDR2 YFSETQ. The CDR3 spans 15 residues. With V trimmed by 4 bases and J by 4 bases, 8 bases remained unmatched. CDR3 sequence: CASSRGQGDADTQYF. CDR3 bases: TGCGCCAGCAGCCGAGGACAGGGAGACGCAGATACGCAGTATTTT.

The chain uses TRBV19 and TRBJ1-4; D is possibly TRBD1 (6 bases). This CDR3 is 14 amino acids long. V lost 7 bases and J 5 bases, leaving 14 bases between the germline ends. Germline V gene lookup returns CDR1 LNHDA and CDR2 SQIVND (reference sequence). In DNA form, the CDR3 reads TGTGCCAGTACCCGGGACACCTTCAATGAAAAACTGTTTTTT. It codes for CASTRDTFNEKLFF.

The table lists this clone with a few counts. V and J are TRBV10-3 and TRBJ1-2; the D gene is possibly TRBD1 (6 bases). This CDR3 spans 16 amino acids. Trimming took 0 bases from V and 1 from J, leaving 12 bases between them. Looked up from germline, CDR1 is ENHRY and CDR2 is SYGVKD. The CDR3 region is CAISESAGADNYGYTF. The DNA for the CDR3 is TGTGCCATCAGTGAGTCGGCAGGGGCTGATAACTATGGCTACACCTTC.

CDR3 in amino acids: CASSMSWGGYTF. CDR3 bases: TGTGCCAGTAGTATGTCGTGGGGGGGCTACACCTTC. The chain is built from TRBV19 and TRBJ1-2, with TRBD1 as a possible D gene (5 bases). Trimming pared 3 bases from V and 8 bases from J, leaving 10 bases between. Germline V gene data show CDR1 as LNHDA and CDR2 as SQIVND (reference sequence). The length of the CDR3 is 12 residues.

This chain joins TRBV15 and TRBJ1-3, with 7 bases that match TRBD1. Per the germline V gene, CDR1 is LNHNV and CDR2 is YYDKDF (reference sequence). Trimming took 3 bases from V and 2 from J; bases not matched to a gene: 7. The CDR3 runs 16 residues. CDR3 residues: CATSSVGTAPGNTIYF. The CDR3 coding sequence is TGTGCCACCAGCAGCGTCGGGACAGCCCCTGGAAACACCATATATTTT.

The chain carries TRBV5-1 and TRBJ2-7; D may be TRBD2 (7 bases). The CDR3 covers 14 residues. The ends were cut back, 5 bases at V and 0 bases at J, with 12 bases in the middle. Per the germline V gene, CDR1 is SGHRS and CDR2 is YFSETQ. The CDR3 is CASRRGGGSYEQYF. The DNA for the CDR3 is TGCGCCAGCAGGAGAGGGGGGGGCTCCTACGAGCAGTACTTC.

The chain employs TRBV7-2 and TRBJ2-1; D tentatively fits TRBD1 or TRBD2 (5 bases each). Germline-derived CDR1 and CDR2 are SGHTA and FQGNSA. The CDR3 covers 15 residues. V was cut by 3 bases and J by 0 bases, with 9 bases left in between. Written as DNA, the CDR3 is TGTGCCAGCAGCTTTGCAGGGAGCTCCTACAATGAGCAGTTCTTC. Its protein is CASSFAGSSYNEQFF. Using reference TRBV7-2 and TRBJ2-1 for the parts outside the CDR3, the full variable domain is GAGVSQSPSNKVTEKGKDVELRCDPISGHTALYWYRQSLGQGLEFLIYFQGNSAPDKSGLPSDRFSAERTGGSVSTLTIQRTQQEDSAVYLCASSFAGSSYNEQFFGPGTRLTVL.